A single sample is the source of the 14 T cell receptor beta chains below, sequenced in a study of patients and donors after allogeneic stem cell transplantation. TCRdb re-derived calls from the RT-PCR reads in MiXCR, one entry per CDR3 protein. The profile covers 920,000 or so distinct CDR3 sequences, with about a sixth appearing a single time and around 6% taken by the ten largest. The material sequenced was blood, either unsorted or a sorted T cell fraction (not recorded which). The receptors come from a human donor who was either an allogeneic HSCT recipient or a stem cell or donor lymphocyte infusion donor (not recorded which). It is not recorded whose cells these are; they may come from a transplant donor.

This rearrangement joins TRBV11-2 to TRBJ1-6; TRBD1 aligns across 9 bases. The CDR3 contains 14 residues. V trimming: 3 bases; J trimming: 9 bases; junction bases outside the gene matches: 3. Germline V gene data show CDR1 as SGHAT and CDR2 as FQNNGV. The CDR3 sequence: CASSFRQGVSPLHF. The CDR3 coding sequence is TGTGCCAGCAGCTTTCGACAGGGGGTTTCACCCCTCCACTTT.

V usage is TRBV2 and J usage is TRBJ2-5; no definite D call. Germline V gene lookup returns CDR1 SNHLY and CDR2 FYNNEI. The CDR3 is 12 residues long. Trimming cost V 7 bases and J 5 bases, with 11 bases left between them. CDR3 DNA: TGTGCCAGCAACCCTGACCTGGAGACCCAGTACTTC. Translating it yields CASNPDLETQYF.

The chain employs TRBV7-9 and TRBJ2-5; D is unresolved. Germline V lookup: CDR1 SEHNR, CDR2 FQNEAQ (reference sequence). V lost 5 bases and J 4 bases, leaving 20 bases between the germline ends. The CDR3 totals 16 residues. CDR3 nucleotides: TGTGCCAGCAGCCCCGGGTTTAGCCTGAACGGAGAGACCCAGTACTTC. As protein: CASSPGFSLNGETQYF.

The rearrangement links TRBV20-1 to TRBJ1-4; D perhaps matches TRBD1 (5 bases). The V end was cut by 6 bases, the J end by 11 bases, with 19 bases between. Germline V CDR1 and CDR2: DFQATT, SNEGSKA (reference sequence). The CDR3 has 13 amino acids. The CDR3: CSAAKNDRGKLFF. DNA for the CDR3: TGCAGTGCGGCGAAAAATGACCGGGGGAAACTGTTTTTT.

The genes are TRBV7-9 and TRBJ2-1; the D gene is possibly TRBD2 (5 bases). V was trimmed by 3 bases and J by 5 bases, leaving 14 bases between them. Germline V gene sequence: CDR1 SEHNR, CDR2 FQNEAQ (reference sequence). This CDR3 spans 15 amino acids. Here the CDR3 reads CASSLRREPHNEQFF. The CDR3 nucleotides are TGTGCCAGCAGCTTGCGCCGGGAACCTCACAATGAGCAGTTCTTC.

The chain uses TRBV6-5 and TRBJ2-5; D unresolved. The CDR3 runs 12 residues. V shed 8 bases and J shed 2 bases, with 9 bases lying between them. CDR1 MNHEY and CDR2 SVGAGI come from the germline V gene. CDR3 in amino acids: CASARQQETQYF. The CDR3 DNA reads TGTGCCAGCGCACGCCAGCAAGAGACCCAGTACTTC.

V and J are TRBV13 and TRBJ2-3; D gene uncertain. CDR1 is PRHDT, CDR2 FYEKMQ, per germline (reference sequence). CDR3 length equals 15 residues. The V and J ends lost 0 bases and 6 bases respectively, with 13 bases between them. In DNA form, the CDR3 reads TGTGCCAGCAGCTTAGGCGATCCAGCACCCGATACGCAGTATTTT. Its protein product is CASSLGDPAPDTQYF.

This chain joins TRBV21-1 and TRBJ2-1. TRBV21-1 is reported as a pseudogene. This CDR3 spans 16 amino acids. CDR3 sequence reads: CASSKAGQEVYNEQFF. CDR3 nucleotides: TGTGCCAGCAGCAAAGCTGGTCAGGAAGTCTACAATGAGCAGTTCTTC.

This chain links TRBV12-3 or TRBV12-4 with TRBJ2-1, with D unclear. The V gene lost 2 bases and the J gene lost 7 bases, with 9 bases spanning the gap. The CDR3 has 13 residues. The CDR3 DNA is TGTGCCAGCAGTTTACGGCTACATAATGAGCAGTTCTTC. Translation: CASSLRLHNEQFF.

The chain joins TRBV3-1 to TRBJ2-5, with D possibly being TRBD1 or TRBD2 (5 bases each). Trimming took 0 bases from V and 10 from J, leaving 18 bases between them. Germline CDR1 and CDR2: LGHDT and YNNKEL (reference sequence). This CDR3 is built from 15 residues. The CDR3 loop is CASSQDSLLVGDQYF. In DNA form, the CDR3 reads TGTGCCAGCAGCCAAGATTCCCTTTTGGTGGGGGACCAGTACTTC.

In its sample, this clonotype was seen a few times. The V gene is TRBV10-3, the J gene TRBJ2-3; D is possibly TRBD1 or TRBD2 (5 bases each). This CDR3 comprises 17 residues. The germline CDR1 and CDR2 sequences are ENHRY and SYGVKD. V was trimmed by 0 bases and J by 1 base, leaving 14 bases between them. CDR3 nucleotide sequence: TGTGCCATCAGTGAGTCTCGGCAGGGAGTAGGCACAGATACGCAGTATTTT. It translates to CAISESRQGVGTDTQYF.

This clonotype has only a few counts. The chain couples TRBV25-1 to TRBJ1-5; no definite D call. With 3 bases removed from V and 1 base from J, the gap between germline ends came to 7 bases. Germline CDR1 reads MGHDK; CDR2 reads SYGVNS. This CDR3 spans 14 amino acids. The CDR3 loop is CASSDDVSNQPQHF. The CDR3 DNA sequence: TGTGCCAGCAGTGACGATGTGAGCAATCAGCCCCAGCATTTT.

This clonotype was counted between two and nine times. V usage is TRBV28 and J usage is TRBJ1-1; D unclear. V gave up 3 bases and J gave up 2 bases, with 16 bases separating them. The CDR3 totals 16 residues. Germline V gene sequence: CDR1 MDHEN, CDR2 SYDVKM. The CDR3 here is CASSFDPTSVNTEAFF. CDR3 nucleotide sequence: TGTGCCAGCAGTTTTGACCCGACCAGTGTTAACACTGAAGCTTTCTTT.

The gene calls are TRBV11-1 and TRBJ1-5; 8 bases fit TRBD1. Germline trimming cut 5 bases from V and 6 bases from J; bases unmatched to any gene: 18. The CDR3 loop spans 18 amino acids. From germline, CDR1 is SGHAT and CDR2 FQDESV (reference sequence). The CDR3: CASSRGELTGGGRQPQHF. The CDR3, as DNA: TGTGCCAGCAGCCGAGGTGAGCTTACAGGGGGAGGACGTCAGCCCCAGCATTTT.